Listed below are T cell receptor beta chains from one sample, sequenced in a study of T cell repertoires in cytomegalovirus infection. TCRdb independently ran MiXCR on the reads; one entry per CDR3 protein. The sample records about 490,000 distinct CDR3 sequences, about 15% being singletons. Sequencing used CD8+ T cells from PBMCs. Receptor source: a human donor in good health (CMV status not recorded). Some clones in this sample may be carry-over from other donors' samples. CDR3s include the opening cysteine and the closing phenylalanine or tryptophan. Each record gives: CDR3 length, J gene, clone size, V gene, D gene, CDR3 DNA, CDR3 protein. The D gene is left open where the match is weak. Clone size appears in some rows only: once, few, many, or a class for an expanded clone.

>12|TRBJ1-1|-|TRBV30|TRBD1
TGTGCCTGGAGTGGACAGGGCCTTGAAGCTTTCTTT
CAWSGQGLEAFF
>12|TRBJ2-3|many|TRBV29-1|-
TGCAGCGGGGGACGGGCGGCAGATACGCAGTATTTT
CSGGRAADTQYF
>15|TRBJ2-3|medium-sized|TRBV7-3|-
TGTGCCAGCAGCTCCCTGGGGGAGGGCACAGATACGCAGTATTTT
CASSSLGEGTDTQYF
>14|TRBJ2-3|-|TRBV19|-
TGTGCCAGTAGTATAGGTGAGGGCCCAGATACGCAGTATTTT
CASSIGEGPDTQYF
>17|TRBJ1-4|many|TRBV7-6|-
TGTGCCAGCAGCTTGGGAGGTCCGGGGAGATCCAATGAAAAACTGTTTTTT
CASSLGGPGRSNEKLFF
>15|TRBJ2-7|once|TRBV28|TRBD2
TGTGCCAGCAGTTTTGGGACTAGCCCAACTTACGAGCAGTACTTC
CASSFGTSPTYEQYF
>14|TRBJ1-2|-|TRBV25-1|-
TGTGCCAGCAGAGACCGACAGGTCGCGGATGGCTACACCTTC
CASRDRQVADGYTF
>11|TRBJ1-2|-|TRBV12-3/TRBV12-4|-
TGTGCCAGCAGTTTTGTCGGTGGCTACACCTTC
CASSFVGGYTF
>13|TRBJ1-1|many|TRBV7-6|TRBD1
TGTGCCAGCAGCTTAGCAAAGGGGGCCCAGGCTTTCTTT
CASSLAKGAQAFF
>15|TRBJ2-7|-|TRBV11-2|-
TGTGCCAGCAGCTTAGATGGCAGCAGCTCCTACGAGCAGTACTTC
CASSLDGSSSYEQYF
>16|TRBJ2-7|many|TRBV7-9|-
TGTGCCAGCACGTCCGGAACGGGACGGGACTCCTACGAGCAGTACTTC
CASTSGTGRDSYEQYF
>12|TRBJ1-3|-|TRBV14|-
TGTGCCAGCAGCCCCTGGGGGGACACCATATATTTT
CASSPWGDTIYF
>12|TRBJ1-1|-|TRBV12-3/TRBV12-4|-
TGTGCCAGCAGTTTAGCGGGGGACGAAGCTTTCTTT
CASSLAGDEAFF
>17|TRBJ1-5|-|TRBV15|-
TGTGCCACCAGCAGAGGATACAAAGAAGCGGGCAATCAGCCCCAGCATTTT
CATSRGYKEAGNQPQHF
>14|TRBJ2-1|-|TRBV12-3/TRBV12-4|-
TGTGCCAGCAGTGCAGGGACTCCTTACAATGAGCAGTTCTTC
CASSAGTPYNEQFF
>14|TRBJ2-1|few|TRBV10-3|-
TGTGCCATCAGTGGGCCGACTTCATACAATGAGCAGTTCTTC
CAISGPTSYNEQFF
>15|TRBJ1-5|many|TRBV12-3/TRBV12-4|TRBD1
TGTGCCAGCAGTTTCGGGACAGGGGTGCGTCAGCCCCAGCATTTT
CASSFGTGVRQPQHF